This is a list of T cell receptor beta chains from one sample in a study of cytomegalovirus exposure and HLA in healthy donors. Sequenced by immunoSEQ multiplex PCR; TCRdb stores in-frame clones only, minus some. The sample holds 100,000 or so clones, approximately 82% seen once. Sequencing used PBMCs. The receptors come from a middle-aged man in good health and CMV-seronegative. Both conserved end residues are part of each CDR3. The D gene is left open where the match is weak. Clone size is not always given. Where it is, it says once, few, many or a class for expanded clones.

j_call | d_call | clone_size | v_call | cdr3_nt | cdr3_aa
TRBJ2-3 | TRBD2 | . | TRBV4-1 | TGCGCCAGCAGCCAAGGACATGTCGGGGGGGCCGGAGATACGCAGTATTTT | CASSQGHVGGAGDTQYF
TRBJ1-3 | . | few | TRBV12-5 | TGTGCTAGTGGTTTGGTACCAACTTTCTCTGGAAACACCATATATTTT | CASGLVPTFSGNTIYF
TRBJ1-6 | TRBD1 | . | TRBV11-2 | TGTGCCAGCGGTGGACAGGGGGGTTCCTATAATTCACCCCTCCACTTT | CASGGQGGSYNSPLHF
TRBJ2-6 | TRBD2 | . | TRBV7-2 | TGTGCCAGCACCAAAATCATAGCGGGGGGTCGTCTGGCCAACGTCCTGACTTTC | CASTKIIAGGRLANVLTF
TRBJ2-7 | TRBD2 | . | TRBV18 | TGTGCCAGCTCACCGCCAGTAGCGGGGGGGCCTGGCGAGCAGTACTTC | CASSPPVAGGPGEQYF
TRBJ1-2 | . | . | TRBV5-5 | TGTGCCAGCAGCTTTCACAGGGTTGACTATGGCTACACCTTC | CASSFHRVDYGYTF
TRBJ1-5 | TRBD1 | . | TRBV5-1 | TGCGCCAGCAGCTTGGGGACAGGAGGACGCGGAAGGCTTCAGCCCCAGCATTTT | CASSLGTGGRGRLQPQHF
TRBJ1-2 | . | . | TRBV18 | TGTGCCAGCTCACCAATCTCTGGAGGGGGCTACACCTTC | CASSPISGGGYTF
TRBJ1-1 | . | . | TRBV19 | TGTGCCAGTAGTATAGGAGCAGGTTATACTGAAGCTTTCTTT | CASSIGAGYTEAFF
TRBJ1-2 | TRBD1 | . | TRBV11-2 | TGTGCCAGCAGCCCCGGGACAGGGGGCCTCTATGGCTACACCTTC | CASSPGTGGLYGYTF
TRBJ1-4 | . | . | TRBV28 | TGTGCCAGCAGGGGATTTGGGGGCATAGAAAAACTGTTTTTT | CASRGFGGIEKLFF
TRBJ2-7 | . | . | TRBV14 | TGTGCCAGCAGCCCCTCGGACACCTACGAGCAGTACTTC | CASSPSDTYEQYF
TRBJ1-2 | TRBD1 | . | TRBV4-1 | TGCGCCAGCAGCCCGGGACAGGGGGCGGATGGCTACACCTTC | CASSPGQGADGYTF
TRBJ1-1 | . | . | TRBV5-8 | TGTGCCAGCGGGCGTACGATGAGAGCTTTCTTT | CASGRTMRAFF
TRBJ2-1 | TRBD1 | few | TRBV5-1 | TGCGCCAGCAGCTTGGGACAGGGGGCCGATGAGCAGTTCTTC | CASSLGQGADEQFF
TRBJ2-3 | TRBD2 | . | TRBV7-3 | TGTGCCAGCAGCCCGGGGGGGCGGGACACAGATACGCAGTATTTT | CASSPGGRDTDTQYF
TRBJ1-4 | . | . | TRBV20-1 | TGCAGTGTTCAGGGGTATGAAAAACTGTTTTTT | CSVQGYEKLFF
TRBJ1-2 | . | . | TRBV7-9 | TGTGCCAGCAGCTTAGAGCGGGGGAGGGGAAACTATGGCTACACCTTC | CASSLERGRGNYGYTF
TRBJ1-6 | . | . | TRBV12-5 | TGTGCTAGTGGTCCGGGAGGACAAGCCTCACCCCTCCACTTT | CASGPGGQASPLHF
TRBJ2-1 | TRBD2 | . | TRBV7-3 | TGTGCCAGCAGCTTAAGTAGCGGGGGGGCCTGGGAGCAGTTCTTC | CASSLSSGGAWEQFF
TRBJ2-7 | TRBD1 | . | TRBV4-3 | TGCGCCAGCAGCCAGACGGCAGGGGGCTTCTACGAGCAGTACTTC | CASSQTAGGFYEQYF
TRBJ1-2 | TRBD1 | . | TRBV19 | TGTGCCAGTAGTATCGGGACAGGGATGTATGGCTACACCTTC | CASSIGTGMYGYTF
TRBJ1-1 | TRBD1 | . | TRBV11-2 | TGTGCCAGCAGCTTAGATAGGGGGCGCGGAGCTTTCTTT | CASSLDRGRGAFF
TRBJ1-5 | TRBD1 | . | TRBV7-2 | TGTGCCAGCAGCTCCCAGACAGGGTATAGCAATCAGCCCCAGCATTTT | CASSSQTGYSNQPQHF
TRBJ1-2 | TRBD1 | . | TRBV10-1 | TGCGCCAGCAGTGAGTTCCGGACAGGGACGGATGGCTACACCTTC | CASSEFRTGTDGYTF
TRBJ2-7 | . | once | TRBV6-1 | TGTGCCAGCACCCGTCAGGCCAGGGCTTACGAGCAGTACTTC | CASTRQARAYEQYF
TRBJ1-5 | TRBD1 | . | TRBV7-2 | TGTGCCAGCAGCTTAGCAACAGGGGGCTATAGCAATCAGCCCCAGCATTTT | CASSLATGGYSNQPQHF
TRBJ2-3 | TRBD2 | . | TRBV5-1 | TGCGCCAGCAGCTTGGGACTAGCGGGGGTAACCACAGATACGCAGTATTTT | CASSLGLAGVTTDTQYF
TRBJ2-7 | TRBD2 | . | TRBV5-1 | TGCGCCAGCAGCTTGGCTGCGGGGGGTGGATACGAGCAGTACTTC | CASSLAAGGGYEQYF
TRBJ2-6 | . | . | TRBV19 | TGTGCCAGTAGCGGGGGACTGCCCTCTGGGGCCAACGTCCTGACTTTC | CASSGGLPSGANVLTF
TRBJ1-1 | . | . | TRBV10-3 | TGTGCCATCAGTGACCAGGGAGGGGACACTGAAGCTTTCTTT | CAISDQGGDTEAFF
TRBJ1-1 | . | . | TRBV6-5 | TGTGCCAGCAGACCACCGGGACTAACTTACCCTGAAGCTTTCTTT | CASRPPGLTYPEAFF
TRBJ2-7 | . | . | TRBV7-3 | TGTGCCAGCGGAACAGGCTCCTACGAGCAGTACTTC | CASGTGSYEQYF
TRBJ1-2 | . | . | TRBV9 | TGTGCCAGCAGGTCCTACGCTCTGGAGAAGAATGGCTACACCTTC | CASRSYALEKNGYTF
TRBJ1-1 | . | . | TRBV29-1 | TGCAGCGTCAGTCGGGATCTTAACACTGAAGCTTTCTTT | CSVSRDLNTEAFF
TRBJ1-3 | . | . | TRBV6-5 | TGTGCCAGCAGATACGGGCCAACTGGAAACACCATATATTTT | CASRYGPTGNTIYF
TRBJ2-1 | TRBD1 | . | TRBV11-2 | TGTGCCAGCAGCTTCTGGGGACAGGTGACTAATGAGCAGTTCTTC | CASSFWGQVTNEQFF
TRBJ1-5 | . | . | TRBV15 | TGTGCCACCAGCAGGTCGCAGGGGAATAGCAATCAGCCCCAGCATTTT | CATSRSQGNSNQPQHF
TRBJ2-7 | . | . | TRBV10-1 | TGCGCCAGCGGACACTACGAGCAGTACTTC | CASGHYEQYF
TRBJ1-2 | . | . | TRBV6-5 | TGTGCCAGCAGTTATAGGCGGGGTATGGAAGGCTACACCTTC | CASSYRRGMEGYTF
TRBJ2-1 | TRBD1 | . | TRBV7-2 | TGTGCCAGCAGCTCGGACAGGGTGAATGAGCAGTTCTTC | CASSSDRVNEQFF
TRBJ1-5 | TRBD1 | . | TRBV6-1 | TGTGCCAGCAGTGAAATCGGGCTCAGGGGGCTTGATCAGCCCCAGCATTTT | CASSEIGLRGLDQPQHF
TRBJ2-1 | TRBD2 | once | TRBV9 | TGTGCCAGCAGCGTAGAAGCCGGTAGCGGGGGGGATTACAATGAGCAGTTCTTC | CASSVEAGSGGDYNEQFF
TRBJ1-5 | . | . | TRBV30 | TGTGCCTGGAGTGAATCTCAAGGAGCGTATCAGCCCCAGCATTTT | CAWSESQGAYQPQHF